The entry below describes one TCR beta chain. Clones were sequenced by immunoSEQ multiplex PCR, and TCRdb holds only the in-frame ones, with some missing. The data hold about 20,000 clones, with less than 90% observed a single time. V was clipped by 6 bases and J by 3 bases; unmatched bases: 14. This CDR3 comprises 17 residues. CDR1 and CDR2 (germline): ENHRY, SYGVKD. This sample is drawn from a study of T cell changes during pregnancy in multiple sclerosis. The TCR sequence derives from a female donor in good health, enrolled as a control in a pregnancy study. V is TRBV10-3 and J is TRBJ2-7, with 10 positions matching TRBD2. This specimen was CD8+ T cells from peripheral blood mononuclear cells, taken in the third trimester of pregnancy. The CDR3 protein is CAISDIGPSGSRYEQYF. The CDR3 DNA is TGTGCCATCAGCGACATTGGGCCTAGCGGGAGCCGCTACGAGCAGTACTTC.